This passage covers 26 T cell receptor beta chains from one sample sequenced in a study of blood T cells in healthy people across ages. The second PCR ran roughly 7 to 12 cycles with a sample-barcoded 5' primer and J-beta primers. TCRdb re-called the 5' RACE reads through MiXCR, storing one row per CDR3 protein. The repertoire consists of about 690,000 distinct CDR3 sequences, with 40% to 45% occurring once and the leading ten covering 25% to 30%. Sequencing input: blood. Receptor source: a man at least 80 years old in good health.

This chain joins TRBV28 and TRBJ2-4; D is unresolved. The J call is uncertain, as TRBJ2-7 better fits the DNA end. There are 14 residues in the CDR3. CDR1 and CDR2 from the germline V gene are MDHEN and SYDVKM. In DNA, the CDR3 is TGTGCCAGCAGTTTAGGCCGGACCCCTCTCGAGCAGTACTTC. Translating it yields CASSLGRTPLEQYF.

This clonotype turned up a few times. V and J are TRBV4-1 and TRBJ1-5; 9 nucleotides line up with TRBD1. Germline CDR1 reads MGHRA; CDR2 reads YSYEKL. The V and J ends lost 3 bases and 5 bases, in that order; junction bases with no gene match: 8. There are 16 residues in the CDR3. This chain's CDR3 is CASSQPGTGKYQPQHF. As DNA, the CDR3 is TGCGCCAGCAGCCAGCCCGGGACAGGGAAGTATCAGCCCCAGCATTTT.

This clonotype was seen a handful of times. The rearrangement links TRBV6-1 to TRBJ2-3; 7 positions agree with TRBD2. Germline V gene data show CDR1 as MNHNS and CDR2 as SASEGT. With 0 bases clipped from V and 2 bases from J, the junction kept 2 bases outside the gene matches. The CDR3 contains 15 residues. The CDR3 is CASSEAGGTTDTQYF. The CDR3 DNA is TGTGCCAGCAGTGAAGCGGGGGGGACCACAGATACGCAGTATTTT.

About this clonotype itself: One base away lies a much larger clone, so this may be a sequencing read error. The rearrangement joins TRBV14 to TRBJ2-4; D remains ambiguous. Germline CDR1 SGHDN, CDR2 FVKESK. CDR3 length equals 15 residues. Between the trimmed V and J ends, which lost 4 bases and 9 bases, there was a span of 19 bases. Here the CDR3 reads CASSRDIGSHSIQYF. The CDR3 DNA reads as TGTGCCAGCAGCCGAGATATCGGATCTCACAGCATTCAGTACTTC.

V usage is TRBV3-1 and J usage is TRBJ2-1, with D tentatively TRBD2 (6 bases). Trimming cost V 0 bases and J 4 bases, with 7 bases left between them. CDR3 length: 14 amino acids. Germline values: CDR1 LGHDT, CDR2 YNNKEL (reference sequence). CDR3 residues: CASSQELAYNEQFF. The CDR3 DNA follows: TGTGCCAGCAGCCAAGAGCTAGCGTACAATGAGCAGTTCTTC.

On this clonotype itself: One base away lies a much larger clone, so this may be a sequencing read error. The genes are TRBV27 and TRBJ2-1, with 9 positions matching TRBD2. The DNA end favors TRBJ2-7, so the J call may be wrong. Germline V gene lookup returns CDR1 MNHEY and CDR2 SMNVEV (reference sequence). CDR3 length: 15 amino acids. The CDR3 sequence: CASRLRLADLNEQYF. CDR3 nucleotides: TGTGCCAGCAGACTAAGACTAGCGGACCTCAATGAGCAGTACTTC.

This clonotype has only a few counts. The chain couples TRBV6-6 to TRBJ2-2, with 7 bases matching TRBD1. This CDR3 is built from 16 residues. Losses at the gene ends were 6 bases for V and 5 bases for J; bases not matched to a gene: 12. Germline lookup yields CDR1 MNHNY and CDR2 SVGAGI (reference sequence). CDR3 DNA: TGTGCCAGCAGACCCACCGGGACAGAAAATACCGGGGAGCTGTTTTTT. Translated: CASRPTGTENTGELFF.

This clonotype came up once. The chain uses TRBV4-1 and TRBJ2-7; D possibly uses TRBD1 or TRBD2 (6 bases each). TRBJ2-5 explains the end of the DNA better; the J call may be wrong. Germline V lookup: CDR1 MGHRA, CDR2 YSYEKL. The CDR3 consists of 15 residues. The CDR3 here is CASSQVGGQSETQYF. The DNA for the CDR3 is TGCGCCAGCAGCCAAGTTGGGGGGCAGTCGGAGACCCAGTACTTC.

V gene TRBV12-3 or TRBV12-4 combines with J gene TRBJ2-2; the D is unclear. The CDR3 length is 15 residues. With 3 bases removed from V and 6 bases from J, the gap between germline ends came to 14 bases. CDR3 bases: TGTGCCAGCAGTTTGCAAGGGAAGGTTGCCGGGGAGCTGTTTTTT. Translated, it gives CASSLQGKVAGELFF.

Of note for this clonotype: A single base separates this from a much larger clone, so it may be a read error. The chain couples TRBV7-3 to TRBJ2-4; D gene uncertain. The CDR3 runs 14 residues. Trimming removed 5 bases from V and 8 bases from J, with 16 bases in between. Germline CDR1 and CDR2: SGHTA and FQGTGA. The DNA of the CDR3 is TGTGCCAGCAGCGTAAATGCCCGACTCGACATTCAGTACTTC. Its translation is CASSVNARLDIQYF.

This clonotype was seen a handful of times. V gene TRBV12-5 combines with J gene TRBJ2-1; D remains ambiguous. V lost 5 bases to trimming and J lost 8 bases, with 13 bases between them. The CDR3 runs to 13 residues. CDR1 LGHNT and CDR2 FRNRAP come from the germline V gene. CDR3: CASGVEPAHEQFF. DNA of the CDR3: TGTGCTAGTGGTGTGGAGCCGGCCCATGAGCAGTTCTTC. Supplemented by reference TRBV12-5 and TRBJ2-1, the full variable domain reads DARVTQTPRHKVTEMGQEVTMRCQPILGHNTVFWYRQTMMQGLELLAYFRNRAPLDDSGMPKDRFSAEMPDATLATLKIQPSEPRDSAVYFCASGVEPAHEQFFGPGTRLTVL.

This clonotype was found a few times. The chain combines TRBV4-3 with TRBJ2-4, with 9 bases identical to TRBD1. The CDR3 spans 17 residues. The germline gives CDR1 LGHNA, CDR2 YSLEER. With V trimmed by 1 base and J by 1 base, 5 bases remained unmatched. DNA of the CDR3: TGCGCCAGCAGCCAAGGGACAGGGGTAATGGCCAAAAACATTCAGTACTTC. Amino acid sequence: CASSQGTGVMAKNIQYF.

The V gene is TRBV5-1, the J gene TRBJ2-7, with 8 positions matching TRBD1. V shed 7 bases, J shed 3 bases, and the junction held 3 bases outside the gene matches. Germline CDR1 is SGHRS and CDR2 is YFSETQ. This CDR3 is built from 12 residues. CDR3 in amino acids: CASPDRVYEQYF. CDR3 DNA: TGCGCCAGCCCGGACAGGGTCTACGAGCAGTACTTC.

A few counts support this clonotype. This chain uses TRBV10-3 with TRBJ2-3; possible D gene TRBD2, 5 bases. V dropped 10 bases and J dropped 4 bases, with 12 bases sitting between them. Germline CDR1 is ENHRY and CDR2 is SYGVKD. This CDR3 is built from 12 residues. CDR3 sequence reads: CATGTRPDTQYF. As DNA, the CDR3 is TGTGCCACCGGAACTAGACCAGATACGCAGTATTTT.

The CDR3 coding sequence is TGTGCCAGCAGCTTTAGCGGGGAAAAATACAATGAGCAGTTCTTC. This sequence encodes CASSFSGEKYNEQFF. V gene TRBV7-2 combines with J gene TRBJ2-1, with TRBD2 matching over 8 bases. V lost 3 bases, J lost 4 bases, and 5 bases stayed unmatched. This CDR3 has 15 amino acids. Germline CDR1 reads SGHTA; CDR2 reads FQGNSA.

In this sample, this clonotype turned up a few times. The chain is built from TRBV6-1 and TRBJ2-2; D is ambiguous. Trimming cost V 6 bases and J 5 bases, with 7 bases left between them. This CDR3 is built from 12 residues. Germline CDR1 and CDR2: MNHNS and SASEGT. The CDR3 loop reads CASRESTGELFF. The CDR3 DNA follows: TGTGCCAGCAGGGAGAGTACCGGGGAGCTGTTTTTT.

The chain couples TRBV9 to TRBJ2-1; TRBD2 matches 12 bases. The CDR3 has 17 amino acids. The J segment lost 9 bases and the V segment lost 0 bases, leaving 10 bases of the junction unmatched. From germline, CDR1 is SGDLS and CDR2 YYNGEE. CDR3: CASSVGALAGGVGEQFF. As DNA, the CDR3 is TGTGCCAGCAGCGTAGGGGCACTAGCGGGGGGAGTGGGTGAGCAGTTCTTC.

This clonotype was recorded many times. This chain joins TRBV15 and TRBJ2-4, with D tentatively TRBD2 (5 bases). This CDR3 has 13 amino acids. CDR1 is LNHNV and CDR2 is YYDKDF in the germline V gene (reference sequence). The V and J ends lost 0 bases and 13 bases respectively, with 13 bases between them. CDR3: CATSRDRGGGQYF. Written as DNA, the CDR3 is TGTGCCACCAGCAGAGATCGGGGTGGCGGGCAGTACTTC.

Written as DNA, the CDR3 is TGTGCCATCAGTGACTACGACCGACGGACGAGCTCCTACGAGCAGTACTTC. Protein: CAISDYDRRTSSYEQYF. This chain links TRBV10-3 with TRBJ2-7; D uncertain. With 3 bases removed from V and 0 bases from J, the gap between germline ends came to 18 bases. CDR3 length: 17 residues. CDR1 and CDR2 from the germline V gene are ENHRY and SYGVKD.

This clonotype was seen a few times. The chain couples TRBV20-1 to TRBJ1-5; TRBD1 is a possible D gene (6 bases). This CDR3 has 17 residues. The V gene's germline CDR1 is DFQATT and CDR2 SNEGSKA (reference sequence). V was shortened by 0 bases and J by 4 bases, with 19 bases between the two germline ends. The CDR3 nucleotides are TGCAGTGCTAGAGATAGGAAAGGACAGCGGCAGAATCAGCCCCAGCATTTT. It specifies CSARDRKGQRQNQPQHF.

Details on this clonotype: Being one base from a much bigger clone, this may be a read error. V and J are TRBV20-1 and TRBJ2-5; D call uncertain. CDR1 is DFQATT and CDR2 is SNEGSKA in the germline V gene (reference sequence). CDR3 length equals 13 residues. The germline V and J ends were trimmed by 2 bases and 1 base, with 8 bases remaining between them. The CDR3 loop reads CSARCGPQETQYF. In DNA form, the CDR3 reads TGCAGTGCTAGATGCGGACCCCAAGAGACCCAGTACTTC.

This clonotype was counted only a few times. The rearrangement links TRBV3-1 to TRBJ2-3; D ambiguous. This CDR3 comprises 14 residues. The V gene lost 3 bases and the J gene lost 8 bases, with 15 bases spanning the gap. Germline V gene data show CDR1 as LGHDT and CDR2 as YNNKEL (reference sequence). The CDR3 spells CASSQKRWLGTQYF. Here the CDR3 DNA reads TGTGCCAGCAGCCAGAAAAGGTGGCTCGGTACGCAGTATTTT.

This clonotype has a count of ten or more. The chain carries TRBV11-2 and TRBJ2-1, with 8 bases aligning to TRBD2. V shed 5 bases, J shed 0 bases, and the junction held 9 bases outside the gene matches. Germline assignment: CDR1 SGHAT and CDR2 FQNNGV. The CDR3 sequence is 17 residues long. CDR3 residues: CASSPEERGTSYNEQFF. CDR3 DNA sequence: TGTGCCAGCAGCCCCGAGGAGCGGGGGACCTCCTACAATGAGCAGTTCTTC.

The chain uses TRBV28 and TRBJ1-2; a possible D gene is TRBD1 (5 bases). This CDR3 spans 15 amino acids. CDR1 and CDR2 from the germline V gene are MDHEN and SYDVKM. The V gene lost 9 bases and the J gene lost 4 bases, with 21 bases spanning the gap. The CDR3 sequence: CASFPGGGLVYGYTF. As DNA, the CDR3 is TGTGCCAGTTTCCCGGGCGGGGGTTTGGTCTATGGCTACACCTTC.

The gene calls are TRBV20-1 and TRBJ2-1; weak D call: TRBD1 (5 bases). Deletions cut 0 bases from V and 7 bases from J, with 19 bases between. This CDR3 contains 16 residues. Per the germline V gene, CDR1 is DFQATT and CDR2 is SNEGSKA (reference sequence). CDR3 residues: CSARDPHRLGINEQFF. The CDR3 DNA reads as TGCAGTGCTAGAGATCCCCACAGGTTGGGGATTAATGAGCAGTTCTTC.

The chain recombines TRBV9 with TRBJ1-1; 10 bases line up with TRBD1. The CDR3 consists of 16 residues. V gave up 0 bases and J gave up 7 bases; unmatched junction bases: 9. Germline V gives CDR1 SGDLS, CDR2 YYNGEE. The CDR3 DNA is TGTGCCAGCAGCGTAGAGGGGGGACAGGGGCCAATTGAAGCTTTCTTT. Translation: CASSVEGGQGPIEAFF. The variable domain in full, with the rest retrieved from reference TRBV9 and TRBJ1-1, is DSGVTQTPKHLITATGQRVTLRCSPRSGDLSVYWYQQSLDQGLQFLIQYYNGEERAKGNILERFSAQQFPDLHSELNLSSLELGDSALYFCASSVEGGQGPIEAFFGQGTRLTVV.